This T cell receptor (beta chain) was sequenced during a study of tumor and adjacent non-tumor tissue in lung cancer. CDR3 length: 14 amino acids. Germline lookup yields CDR1 DFQATT and CDR2 SNEGSKA (reference sequence). No cell sorting was done before RNA was extracted from the tissue. A few counts support this clonotype. With a much larger clone just one base away, this may be a read error. A modified ARM-PCR protocol with three rounds of nested PCR amplified TCRbeta. TCRdb reprocessed the multiplex PCR reads via MiXCR and lists one record per CDR3 protein. The repertoire has about 79,000 distinct CDR3 sequences, roughly 72% of them found once; the top ten carry about 9.5%.

The sample taken for sequencing was lung tumor tissue. This TCR was recovered from a woman aged 40-49 years with non-small cell lung cancer. The genes are TRBV20-1 and TRBJ1-2; 8 bases agree with TRBD1. The CDR3: CSATTTGELYGCTF. The CDR3 DNA reads TGCAGTGCTACCACGACAGGGGAACTCTATGGCTGCACCTTC.